These T cell receptor beta chains were read from a single sample in a study of cytotoxic CD8 clonotypes in ibrutinib-treated CLL. Here immunoSEQ multiplex PCR was the method, and the copy in TCRdb shows in-frame clones only, minus some. The profile shows 200,000 to 250,000 clones, about three quarters of them singletons. The sequencing here drew on PBMCs, taken after 24 months of ibrutinib treatment. These receptors all come from a human donor with chronic lymphocytic leukemia. Each CDR3 is given without its conserved first and last residue. Only part of the rows carry a size: once, few, many, or a class if the clone is expanded.

v_call,clone_size,cdr3_length,cdr3_aa
TRBV2,.,10,ASKDPGEKLF
TRBV27,.,14,ASSLSAGTAVDTQY
TRBV2,few,7,AYVYEQY
TRBV5-1,.,14,ASSGTGARGAYEQY
TRBV28,few,11,ASSLRQAPEAF
TRBV7-9,.,9,ASLRTGELF
TRBV9,.,13,ASSAQAGGPIEQY
TRBV2,.,11,ASSVPEQETQY
TRBV7-9,once,13,ASSLAGIIGGELF
TRBV28,few,10,ASIAGNQPQH
TRBV2,few,13,ASSATYQSSYEQY
TRBV7-9,.,13,ASSKRSGPTDTQY
TRBV14,.,15,ASSQGTSGYDSYEQY
TRBV7-9,.,10,ASSLVLGGYT
TRBV9,.,11,ASSVLSGDTQY
TRBV27,.,13,ASSSGRENTGELF
TRBV29-1,.,10,SAGYELYEQY
TRBV11-2,.,12,ASSLGGRGTEAF
TRBV4-2,.,13,ASSQEWSPAYGYT
TRBV5-6,few,13,ASSPRQLLGNTIY
TRBV4-1,.,10,ASSQDGTEAF
TRBV27,.,13,ASSLSGLAFNEQY
TRBV7-9,.,11,ASSEGQPGGYT
TRBV4-3,.,14,ASSEQGQGFENIQY
TRBV5-1,.,12,ASSLVPSNYGYT
TRBV6-4,few,13,ASSDRAGSLETQY
TRBV11-2,.,12,ASSEQGSGYEQY
TRBV25-1,.,11,ASLGGFSYEQY
TRBV28,.,14,ASSSRGGTNQETQY
TRBV6-1,.,14,ASSDGTTGESQPQH
TRBV4-2,.,12,ASRGLDITETQY
TRBV15,.,13,ATTPSRAAYNEQF
TRBV7-6,once,13,ASSRWQGLQETQY
TRBV9,few,11,ASSVEGDLGQF
TRBV5-6,few,11,ASSLSWNTEAF
TRBV9,few,13,ASSVEPGAGNTIY
TRBV7-8,.,12,ASSLGLAKNIQY
TRBV27,.,13,ASSPTSGIQETQY
TRBV9,.,13,ASSVGWQGTYGYT
TRBV4-3,.,12,ASSQTGAGNEQY
TRBV28,.,17,ASSTRSGQDQTYTDTQY
TRBV27,.,16,ARIIDRPLADSYNEQF
TRBV6-5,once,13,ASSGKGAPTTWLF
TRBV7-8,.,13,ASISGTGSYNEQF
TRBV10-3,once,13,AISEQSGGFYGYT
TRBV4-3,.,11,ASSQGTSDEQF
TRBV19,.,12,ASTAMPGDYGYT
TRBV27,.,13,ASSLLRTGANVLT
TRBV5-1,.,12,ASRQGTVSYEQY
TRBV6-1,.,11,ASRISGGATEF
TRBV7-3,.,8,ASSSGAQH
TRBV5-1,few,12,ASSPRQERYEQY
TRBV27,.,13,ASSPRALRVYGYT
TRBV9,.,12,ASSVVLGSGELF
TRBV11-2,.,13,ASSSEGGPSQPQH
TRBV6-5,.,13,ASSYSGTKGDTQY
TRBV9,.,12,ASSVSDRAYEQY
TRBV5-1,.,14,ASSWTSGTSTDTQY
TRBV7-6,.,12,ASSQRASIQPQH